The 24 T cell receptor beta chains reported below all come from one sample, sequenced in a study of T cells expressing NK-cell markers. TCRdb re-called the 5' RACE reads, yielding one record per CDR3 amino acid sequence without DNA. There are about 370,000 distinct CDR3 sequences in the sample, with around 10% held by the top ten. Sequencing input: blood T cells: a sorted CD56 or NKG2C T cell subset, CD4+ or CD8+ T cells, or bulk PBMC T cells (not recorded which). Receptor source: a woman aged 50 to 65 in good health.

V is TRBV5-1 and J is TRBJ2-7. The CDR3 length is 14 residues. Germline V gives CDR1 SGHRS, CDR2 YFSETQ. The CDR3: CASRVFTLPDEQYF.

The chain joins TRBV4-2 to TRBJ2-5; TCRdb designates TRBD2, a call that cannot be tested without DNA. There are 16 residues in the CDR3. CDR1 and CDR2 (germline): LGHNA, YNFKEQ. The CDR3 loop is CASSQDWGALQETQYF.

The rearrangement joins TRBV19 to TRBJ1-4; TCRdb's D call of TRBD1 is untestable without DNA. In germline, CDR1 is LNHDA, CDR2 SQIVND (reference sequence). The CDR3 totals 14 residues. The CDR3 sequence is CASSRPAGNEKLFF.

The chain carries TRBV12-3 or TRBV12-4 and TRBJ2-2; with no DNA, the TCRdb D assignment of TRBD2 cannot be verified. The CDR3 consists of 15 residues. CDR3 sequence reads: CASSPSGSYTGELFF.

The chain employs TRBV6-5 and TRBJ2-5; TCRdb proposes TRBD1, but this gene call is untestable without DNA. CDR1 and CDR2 from the germline V gene are MNHEY and SVGAGI. CDR3 length equals 14 residues. The CDR3 sequence is CASRPEGPGETQYF.

The chain couples TRBV7-9 to TRBJ1-2; TCRdb's assignment of TRBD1 cannot be checked, as there is no DNA. CDR1 and CDR2 from the germline V gene are SEHNR and FQNEAQ (reference sequence). The CDR3 consists of 14 residues. The CDR3 protein is CASSLGVANYGYTF.

The chain is built from TRBV7-2 and TRBJ2-7; TCRdb calls TRBD2, which cannot be checked without DNA. The CDR3 is 14 residues long. The germline gives CDR1 SGHTA, CDR2 FQGNSA. This chain's CDR3 is CASSRGTWGYEQYF.

The rearrangement links TRBV12-3 or TRBV12-4 to TRBJ1-5; the TRBD1 assignment by TCRdb is unverifiable without DNA. The CDR3 length is 16 residues. Here the CDR3 reads CASSLGGQGGTQPQHF.

This sequence joins TRBV7-9 and TRBJ2-1. The germline CDR1 and CDR2 sequences are SEHNR and FQNEAQ (reference sequence). The CDR3 is 12 residues long. This chain's CDR3 is CASSLIEKGQFF.

The CDR3: CASRLRRTSGTQETQYF. The chain uses TRBV3-1 and TRBJ2-5; TCRdb names TRBD2, which stays unverified in the absence of DNA. Germline assignment: CDR1 LGHDT and CDR2 YNNKEL (reference sequence). This CDR3 is 17 amino acids long.

V usage is TRBV7-9 and J usage is TRBJ2-3; TCRdb's D call, TRBD2, is unchecked because there is no DNA. The germline CDR1 and CDR2 sequences are SEHNR and FQNEAQ (reference sequence). This CDR3 is 16 amino acids long. This chain's CDR3 is CASSPLVAGTSDTQYF.

This chain links TRBV11-2 with TRBJ2-5; there is no DNA to check the TCRdb D call of TRBD1. The CDR3 runs 17 residues. Germline V gives CDR1 SGHAT, CDR2 FQNNGV. The CDR3 sequence: CASSLVPGQAYQETQYF.

The CDR3 sequence is CASSLDEATTIYF. The chain employs TRBV5-1 and TRBJ1-3. Germline V gene data show CDR1 as SGHRS and CDR2 as YFSETQ. The CDR3 sequence is 13 residues long.

This rearrangement joins TRBV27 to TRBJ2-3; TCRdb names TRBD1, which stays unverified in the absence of DNA. The germline V gene encodes CDR1 MNHEY and CDR2 SMNVEV (reference sequence). The CDR3 totals 15 residues. The CDR3 sequence: CASSFLMTGGDTQYF.

The CDR3 sequence: CATSRAGTGYTDTQYF. The chain has TRBV15 and TRBJ2-3; the TRBD1 assignment by TCRdb is unverifiable without DNA. The CDR3 spans 16 residues. Germline-derived CDR1 and CDR2 are LNHNV and YYDKDF (reference sequence).

The chain joins TRBV20-1 to TRBJ2-7. The CDR3 runs 15 residues. The germline CDR1 and CDR2 sequences are DFQATT and SNEGSKA (reference sequence). This CDR3 reads CSARDRERGSYEQYF.

The chain employs TRBV29-1 and TRBJ1-1; TCRdb selects TRBD1, and the lack of DNA leaves this call unchecked. The V gene's germline CDR1 is SQVTM and CDR2 ANQGSEA. The CDR3 sequence is 14 residues long. This chain's CDR3 is CSVRRGQGHTEAFF. The full variable domain, in which reference TRBV29-1 and TRBJ1-1 provide the parts outside the CDR3, is SAVISQKPSRDICQRGTSLTIQCQVDSQVTMMFWYRQQPGQSLTLIATANQGSEATYESGFVIDKFPISRPNLTFSTLTVSNMSPEDSSIYLCSVRRGQGHTEAFFGQGTRLTVV.

The chain joins TRBV5-1 to TRBJ2-7; TCRdb gives TRBD2 as the D gene, but with no DNA this cannot be confirmed. CDR3 length equals 15 residues. Germline V CDR1 and CDR2: SGHRS, YFSETQ. The CDR3 is CASSLSGLVFSEQYF.

The genes are TRBV7-2 and TRBJ2-1; TCRdb's D call of TRBD2 is untestable without DNA. Per germline, CDR1 SGHTA and CDR2 FQGNSA. This CDR3 comprises 13 residues. The CDR3 here is CASSLELARQQFF.

The rearrangement uses TRBV4-1 and TRBJ2-1; TCRdb indicates TRBD2, and absent DNA this call remains unverified. CDR3 length: 17 amino acids. Looked up from germline, CDR1 is MGHRA and CDR2 is YSYEKL. The CDR3 reads CASSQGPSGSSYNEQFF.

This chain links TRBV7-9 with TRBJ1-1; TCRdb outputs TRBD1, but without DNA this stays unchecked. The CDR3 has 17 amino acids. Germline V gene data show CDR1 as SEHNR and CDR2 as FQNEAQ (reference sequence). CDR3 loop: CASSSIPPAQGQTEAFF.

The chain joins TRBV10-3 to TRBJ2-1. The length of the CDR3 is 15 residues. The V gene's germline CDR1 is ENHRY and CDR2 SYGVKD. The CDR3 sequence is CAISDFKLRYNEQFF.

The J gene is TRBJ1-1, the V gene TRBV5-1; without DNA, the TCRdb call of TRBD1 cannot be checked. Germline V CDR1 and CDR2: SGHRS, YFSETQ. The CDR3 has 13 residues. CDR3 loop: CASGPDWDTEAFF. Based on the CDR3 plus reference TRBV5-1 and TRBJ1-1, the full variable domain is KAGVTQTPRYLIKTRGQQVTLSCSPISGHRSVSWYQQTPGQGLQFLFEYFSETQRNKGNFPGRFSGRQFSNSRSEMNVSTLELGDSALYLCASGPDWDTEAFFGQGTRLTVV.

V is TRBV6-5 and J is TRBJ1-2. CDR3 size: 13 residues. From germline, CDR1 is MNHEY and CDR2 SVGAGI. The CDR3 here is CASSYSGRYGYTF.